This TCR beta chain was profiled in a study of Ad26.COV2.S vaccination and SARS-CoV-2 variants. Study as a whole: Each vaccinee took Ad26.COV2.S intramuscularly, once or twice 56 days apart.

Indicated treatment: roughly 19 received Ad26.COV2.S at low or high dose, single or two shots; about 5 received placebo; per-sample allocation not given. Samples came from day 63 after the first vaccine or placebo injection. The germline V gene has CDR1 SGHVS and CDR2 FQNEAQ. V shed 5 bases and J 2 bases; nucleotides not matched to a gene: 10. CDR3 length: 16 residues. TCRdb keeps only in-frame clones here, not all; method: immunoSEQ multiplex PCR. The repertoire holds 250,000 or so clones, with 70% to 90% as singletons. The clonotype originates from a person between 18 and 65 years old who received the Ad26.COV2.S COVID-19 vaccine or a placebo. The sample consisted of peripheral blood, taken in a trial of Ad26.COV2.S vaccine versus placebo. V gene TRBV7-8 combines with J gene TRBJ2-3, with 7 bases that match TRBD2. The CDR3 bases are TGTGCCAGCAGCGTGACTAGCTGGGGGGACACAGATACGCAGTATTTT. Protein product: CASSVTSWGDTDTQYF. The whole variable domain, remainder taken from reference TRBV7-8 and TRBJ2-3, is GAGVSQSPRYKVAKRGQDVALRCDPISGHVSLFWYQQALGQGPEFLTYFQNEAQLDKSGLPSDRFFAERPEGSVSTLKIQRTQQEDSAVYLCASSVTSWGDTDTQYFGPGTRLTVL.